This passage covers 3 T cell receptor beta chains from one sample sequenced in a study of T cell responses to AZD1222 COVID-19 vaccine. The assay was immunoSEQ multiplex PCR, and TCRdb's table has in-frame clones only and misses some. The sample shows roughly 70,000 clones, 88% of them seen only once. Sequenced here: peripheral blood, sampled 28 days after the second dose of the MenACWY control vaccine. Receptors originate from an adult who received the MenACWY meningococcal vaccine as a control.

The genes are TRBV11-2 and TRBJ1-5; tentative D call: TRBD1 (6 bases). Germline V gene sequence: CDR1 SGHAT, CDR2 FQNNGV. This CDR3 comprises 14 residues. V shed 3 bases and J shed 3 bases, with 9 bases lying between them. The CDR3 coding sequence is TGTGCCAGCAGCTTGGACAGTAACAATCAGCCCCAGCATTTT. It specifies CASSLDSNNQPQHF.

This chain uses TRBV5-1 with TRBJ1-2; TRBD1 aligns across 7 bases. This CDR3 contains 14 residues. Trimming removed 5 bases from V and 4 bases from J; junction bases left unmatched: 8. Germline V gives CDR1 SGHRS, CDR2 YFSETQ. CDR3 sequence: CASSFQGEAYGYTF. DNA of the CDR3: TGCGCCAGCAGTTTCCAGGGGGAGGCCTATGGCTACACCTTC.

There are a few counts of this clone. The chain joins TRBV28 to TRBJ1-3; perhaps TRBD1 as D (6 bases). V dropped 6 bases and J dropped 4 bases, with 19 bases sitting between them. Germline V lookup: CDR1 MDHEN, CDR2 SYDVKM. The CDR3 covers 16 residues. CDR3 in DNA: TGTGCCAGCAGACTAGAGTCCGGGACAAAGGGAAACACCATATATTTT. This codes for CASRLESGTKGNTIYF.